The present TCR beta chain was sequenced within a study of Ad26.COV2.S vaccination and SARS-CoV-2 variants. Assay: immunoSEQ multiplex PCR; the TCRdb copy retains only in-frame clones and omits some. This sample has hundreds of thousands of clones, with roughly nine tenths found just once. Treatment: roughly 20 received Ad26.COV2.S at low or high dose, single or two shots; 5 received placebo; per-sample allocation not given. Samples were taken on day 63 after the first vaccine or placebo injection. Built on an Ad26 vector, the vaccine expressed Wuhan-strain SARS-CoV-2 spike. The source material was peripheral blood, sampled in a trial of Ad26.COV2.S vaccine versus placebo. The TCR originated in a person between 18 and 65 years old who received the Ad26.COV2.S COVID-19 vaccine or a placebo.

The CDR3 sequence: CASSLYQGRGNQPQHF. The CDR3 nucleotides are TGTGCCAGCAGCTTATATCAGGGGAGAGGCAATCAGCCCCAGCATTTT. The gene calls are TRBV7-8 and TRBJ1-5, with D possibly TRBD1 on 6 matching bases. V lost 2 bases, J lost 2 bases, and 13 bases lay in between. The V gene's germline CDR1 is SGHVS and CDR2 FQNEAQ. The CDR3 covers 16 residues.